This TCR beta chain was found in a study of low-dose radiotherapy and immunotherapy resistance in tumors. Study background: A dose of 1 Gy per fraction every two weeks went to Cohort 2, totaling 13 Gy over 26 weeks. Every two weeks, cyclophosphamide 200 mg/m2 was infused one day before radiation plus immunotherapy.

CDR1 is MDHEN, CDR2 SYDVKM, per germline. CDR3 length equals 16 residues. The V gene end was trimmed by 5 bases and the J gene end by 7 bases; junction bases not matched to a gene: 8. This clonotype has a count of ten or more. Time point: after trial treatment. Treatment noted: LDRT plus nivolumab, ipilimumab, low-dose cyclophosphamide and aspirin (RACIN trial). Donors received nivolumab, ipilimumab, aspirin, low-dose cyclophosphamide and low-dose radiotherapy. Alpha- and beta-chain coverage of first-strand cDNA came from TRAV- and TRBV-specific primers. A constant-region primer paired with the V-primer adapter amplified TCRs over about 20 PCR cycles. In vitro transcription served to amplify the isolated mRNA. TCRdb re-analysed the reads in MiXCR, keeping a single row per CDR3 protein. The sample holds around 80,000 distinct CDR3 sequences, around 17% seen once.

This receptor was obtained from a male donor with prostate cancer. Source: PBMCs, taken after low-dose radiotherapy plus immunotherapy. This rearrangement joins TRBV28 to TRBJ2-1; 13 nucleotides agree with TRBD2. The CDR3 DNA reads TGTGCCAGCAGTCGACGAGGACTAGCGGGAGAGAATGAGCAGTTCTTC. It is translated as CASSRRGLAGENEQFF.